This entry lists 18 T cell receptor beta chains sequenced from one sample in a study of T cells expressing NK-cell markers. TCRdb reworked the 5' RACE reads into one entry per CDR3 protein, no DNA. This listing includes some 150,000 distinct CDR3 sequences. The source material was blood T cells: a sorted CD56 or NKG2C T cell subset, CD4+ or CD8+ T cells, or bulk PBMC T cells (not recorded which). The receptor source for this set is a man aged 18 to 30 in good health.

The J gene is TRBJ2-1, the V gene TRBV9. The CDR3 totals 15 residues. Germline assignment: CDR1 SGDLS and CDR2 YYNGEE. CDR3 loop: CASSVFGDRNNEQFF.

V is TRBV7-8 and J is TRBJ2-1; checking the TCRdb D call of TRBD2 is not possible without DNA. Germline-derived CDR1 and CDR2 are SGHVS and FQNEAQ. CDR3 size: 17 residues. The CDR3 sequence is CASSLQIPGGGYNEQFF.

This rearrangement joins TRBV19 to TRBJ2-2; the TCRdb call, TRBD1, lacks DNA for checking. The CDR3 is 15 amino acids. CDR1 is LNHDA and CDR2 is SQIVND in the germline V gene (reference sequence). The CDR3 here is CASSIFQGGTGELFF.

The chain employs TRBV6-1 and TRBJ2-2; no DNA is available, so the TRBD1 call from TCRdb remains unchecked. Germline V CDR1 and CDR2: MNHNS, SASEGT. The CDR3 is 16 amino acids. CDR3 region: CASSEGDREGTGELFF.

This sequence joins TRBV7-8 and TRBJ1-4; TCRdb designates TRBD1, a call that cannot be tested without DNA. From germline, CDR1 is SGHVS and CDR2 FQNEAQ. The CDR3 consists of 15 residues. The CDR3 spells CASSPWGGPNEKLFF.

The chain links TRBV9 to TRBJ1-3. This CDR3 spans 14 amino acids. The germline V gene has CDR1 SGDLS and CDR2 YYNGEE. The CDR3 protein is CASSVDRGGNTIYF.

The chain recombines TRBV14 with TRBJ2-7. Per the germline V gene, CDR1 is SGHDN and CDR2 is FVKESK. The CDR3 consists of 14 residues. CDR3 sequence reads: CASSQALGGYEQYF.

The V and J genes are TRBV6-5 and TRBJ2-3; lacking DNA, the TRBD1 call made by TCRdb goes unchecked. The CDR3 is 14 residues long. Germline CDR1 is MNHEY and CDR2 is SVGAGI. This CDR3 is CASSPTPGADTQYF.

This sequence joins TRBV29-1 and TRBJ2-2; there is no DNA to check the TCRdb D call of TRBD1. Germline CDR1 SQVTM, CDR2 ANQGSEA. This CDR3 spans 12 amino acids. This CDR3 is CSVVTPGRELFF.

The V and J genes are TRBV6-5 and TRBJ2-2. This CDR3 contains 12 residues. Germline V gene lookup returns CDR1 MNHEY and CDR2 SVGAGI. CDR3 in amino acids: CASSPHGGELFF.

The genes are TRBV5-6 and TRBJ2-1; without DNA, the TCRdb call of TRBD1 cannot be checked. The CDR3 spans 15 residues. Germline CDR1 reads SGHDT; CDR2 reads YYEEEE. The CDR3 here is CASIPGPNTPAEQFF.

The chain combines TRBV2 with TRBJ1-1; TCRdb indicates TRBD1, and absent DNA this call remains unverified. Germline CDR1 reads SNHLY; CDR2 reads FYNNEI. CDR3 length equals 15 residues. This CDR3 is CASSATGTPNTEAFF.

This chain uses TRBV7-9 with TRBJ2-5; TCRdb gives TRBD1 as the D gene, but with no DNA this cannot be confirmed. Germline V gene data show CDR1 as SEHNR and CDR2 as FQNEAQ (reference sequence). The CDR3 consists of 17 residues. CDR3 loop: CASSRKNIGTHGETQYF. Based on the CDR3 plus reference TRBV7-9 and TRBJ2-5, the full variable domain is DTGVSQNPRHKITKRGQNVTFRCDPISEHNRLYWYRQTLGQGPEFLTYFQNEAQLEKSRLLSDRFSAERPKGSFSTLEIQRTEQGDSAMYLCASSRKNIGTHGETQYFGPGTRLLVL.

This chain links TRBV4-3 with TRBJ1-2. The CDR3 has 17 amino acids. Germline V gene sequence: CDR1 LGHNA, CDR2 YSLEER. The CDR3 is CASSPTAETTDNYGYTF.

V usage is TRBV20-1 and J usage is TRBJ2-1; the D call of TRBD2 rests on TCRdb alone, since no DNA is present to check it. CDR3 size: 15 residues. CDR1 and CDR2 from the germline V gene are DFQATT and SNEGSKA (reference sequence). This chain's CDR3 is CSASSAREDPYEQFF.

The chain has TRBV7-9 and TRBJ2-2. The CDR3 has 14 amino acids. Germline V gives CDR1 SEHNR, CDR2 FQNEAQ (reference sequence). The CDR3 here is CASSYQENTGELFF.

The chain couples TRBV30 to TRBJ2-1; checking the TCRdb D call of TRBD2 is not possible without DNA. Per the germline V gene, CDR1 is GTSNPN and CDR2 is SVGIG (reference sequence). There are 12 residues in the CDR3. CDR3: CAWRGDYNEQFF.

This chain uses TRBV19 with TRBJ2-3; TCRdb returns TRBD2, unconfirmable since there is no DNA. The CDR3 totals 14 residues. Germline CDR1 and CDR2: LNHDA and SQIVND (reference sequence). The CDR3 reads CASSKQRAHGEQYF.